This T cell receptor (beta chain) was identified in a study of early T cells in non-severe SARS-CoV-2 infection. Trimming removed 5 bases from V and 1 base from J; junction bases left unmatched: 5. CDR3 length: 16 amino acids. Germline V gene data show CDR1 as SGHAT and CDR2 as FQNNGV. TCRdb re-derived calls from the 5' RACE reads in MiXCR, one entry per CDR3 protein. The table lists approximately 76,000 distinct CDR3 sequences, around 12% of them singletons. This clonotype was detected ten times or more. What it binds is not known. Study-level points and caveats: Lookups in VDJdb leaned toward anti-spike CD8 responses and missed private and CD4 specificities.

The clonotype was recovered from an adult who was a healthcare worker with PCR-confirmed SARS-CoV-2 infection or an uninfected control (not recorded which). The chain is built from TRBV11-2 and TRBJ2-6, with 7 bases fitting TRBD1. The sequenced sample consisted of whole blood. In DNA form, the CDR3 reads TGTGCCAGCAGCCCAACGGACAGGTCTGGGGCCAACGTCCTGACTTTC. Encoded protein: CASSPTDRSGANVLTF.